One and the same sample provided the 30 T cell receptor beta chains below, sequenced in a study of shared clonotypes between healthy human individuals. The data were produced by immunoSEQ multiplex PCR, yet TCRdb's version contains in-frame clones alone and is incomplete. There are about 1.5 million clones in the sample; approximately 97% occur only once, and over 1% lies in the top ten. Source material: naive CD4+ T cells sorted from blood. Subset given: CD45RA+ positively selected. The receptors stem from a man younger than 40 in good health.

This clone was seen a few times. The genes are TRBV29-1 and TRBJ2-6, with D perhaps being TRBD1 or TRBD2 (5 bases each). Germline V CDR1 and CDR2: SQVTM, ANQGSEA. Trimming took off 1 base at V and 2 bases at J, with 6 bases between the two ends. This CDR3 has 14 residues. The chain's CDR3 is CSVEGGTGANVLTF. Here the CDR3 DNA reads TGCAGCGTTGAAGGGGGGACTGGGGCCAACGTCCTGACTTTC.

The chain carries TRBV4-2 and TRBJ1-3; D perhaps matches TRBD1 (6 bases). Germline V gene lookup returns CDR1 LGHNA and CDR2 YNFKEQ. The CDR3 spans 15 residues. V was clipped by 5 bases and J by 4 bases, with 15 bases between them. CDR3 sequence (DNA): TGTGCCAGCAGCGAACTGGGGGCAGGGGGAAACACCATATATTTT. This encodes CASSELGAGGNTIYF.

V and J are TRBV29-1 and TRBJ2-6; D might be TRBD2 (6 bases). Trimming cost V 4 bases and J 0 bases, with 16 bases left between them. The V gene's germline CDR1 is SQVTM and CDR2 ANQGSEA. This CDR3 comprises 17 residues. DNA of the CDR3: TGCAGCGTTGGTCCGGGGGACGGAAACTCTGGGGCCAACGTCCTGACTTTC. Its protein is CSVGPGDGNSGANVLTF.

As DNA, the CDR3 is TGTGCCAGCAGCCTTACAGGGACCTACGAGCAGTACTTC. It encodes CASSLTGTYEQYF. The chain is built from TRBV11-2 and TRBJ2-7; possibly TRBD1 for D (6 bases). The length of the CDR3 is 13 residues. With 5 bases removed from V and 2 bases from J, the gap between germline ends came to 10 bases. Germline-derived CDR1 and CDR2 are SGHAT and FQNNGV.

The chain carries TRBV30 and TRBJ1-2; D gene unclear. The germline V gene encodes CDR1 GTSNPN and CDR2 SVGIG (reference sequence). Trimming pared 0 bases from V and 1 base from J, leaving 6 bases between. This CDR3 contains 13 residues. The CDR3 is CAWSVTINYGYTF. The DNA for the CDR3 is TGTGCCTGGAGTGTAACGATTAACTATGGCTACACCTTC.

This chain joins TRBV6-6 and TRBJ2-5; possible D gene TRBD1, 6 bases. The germline CDR1 and CDR2 sequences are MNHNY and SVGAGI (reference sequence). The CDR3 length is 15 residues. V was cut by 6 bases and J by 5 bases, with 19 bases left in between. The CDR3 coding sequence is TGTGCCAGCAGGGGGGCAGGGTCGATGATTGAGACCCAGTACTTC. Its protein product is CASRGAGSMIETQYF.

This chain links TRBV28 with TRBJ1-5, with unresolved D. The CDR3 sequence is 16 residues long. V gave up 5 bases and J gave up 2 bases, with 16 bases separating them. Germline V gene lookup returns CDR1 MDHEN and CDR2 SYDVKM. The DNA for the CDR3 is TGTGCCAGCAGTGCGACCCTTGCGATGGGCAATCAGCCCCAGCATTTT. This translates into CASSATLAMGNQPQHF.

The CDR3 is CASSSLHRTEAFF. Written as DNA, the CDR3 is TGTGCCAGCAGCTCCCTACACCGCACTGAAGCTTTCTTT. This chain links TRBV7-8 with TRBJ1-1; D is unclear. CDR1 is SGHVS, CDR2 FQNEAQ, per germline. The CDR3 consists of 13 residues. Trimming took off 4 bases at V and 4 bases at J, with 10 bases between the two ends.

The chain recombines TRBV27 with TRBJ2-5; D perhaps matches TRBD2 (6 bases). From germline, CDR1 is MNHEY and CDR2 SMNVEV (reference sequence). The CDR3 length is 14 residues. V gave up 2 bases and J gave up 9 bases, with 16 bases separating them. The CDR3 sequence is CASSLRASEVSQYF. CDR3 DNA: TGTGCCAGCAGTTTACGGGCTAGCGAGGTCTCCCAGTACTTC.

This chain uses TRBV6-1 with TRBJ2-1; 7 nucleotides line up with TRBD2. With V trimmed by 2 bases and J by 2 bases, 6 bases remained unmatched. The CDR3 runs 16 residues. Germline CDR1 is MNHNS and CDR2 is SASEGT. The chain's CDR3 is CASSETGGGAYNEQFF. CDR3 in DNA: TGTGCCAGCAGTGAAACGGGCGGGGGAGCCTACAATGAGCAGTTCTTC.

V is TRBV15 and J is TRBJ2-5, with a tentative D call TRBD1 (7 bases). Germline assignment: CDR1 LNHNV and CDR2 YYDKDF (reference sequence). The CDR3 has 14 residues. V dropped 1 base and J dropped 3 bases, with 9 bases sitting between them. Here the CDR3 reads CATSRARGEETQYF. CDR3 nucleotides: TGTGCCACCAGCAGAGCCAGGGGGGAAGAGACCCAGTACTTC. Filled out from reference TRBV15 and TRBJ2-5, the complete variable domain reads DAMVIQNPRYQVTQFGKPVTLSCSQTLNHNVMYWYQQKSSQAPKLLFHYYDKDFNNEADTPDNFQSRRPNTSFCFLDIRSPGLGDTAMYLCATSRARGEETQYFGPGTRLLVL.

The V gene is TRBV5-1, the J gene TRBJ1-2; tentative D call: TRBD1 (6 bases). This CDR3 is built from 13 residues. V was pared by 9 bases and J by 4 bases, with 16 bases between. Germline loops: CDR1 SGHRS, CDR2 YFSETQ. The CDR3 reads CATSRGATYGYTF. The CDR3 nucleotides are TGCGCCACTTCCCGGGGGGCGACCTATGGCTACACCTTC.

This clone was seen only once. The gene calls are TRBV28 and TRBJ2-7; unclear D gene. Trimming left V 5 bases short and J 1 base short, with 12 bases between. Per germline, CDR1 MDHEN and CDR2 SYDVKM. The CDR3 spans 14 residues. The CDR3 nucleotides are TGTGCCAGCAGTCTATTAGCCAGATCCTACGAGCAGTACTTC. It encodes CASSLLARSYEQYF.

V gene TRBV7-2 combines with J gene TRBJ1-4; the D gene is possibly TRBD1 (5 bases). Germline V CDR1 and CDR2: SGHTA, FQGNSA. The CDR3 is 14 residues long. V shed 5 bases and J shed 8 bases, with 15 bases lying between them. The DNA of the CDR3 is TGTGCCAGCAGCCTAGGACAAACCAAGGAAAAACTGTTTTTT. Encoded protein: CASSLGQTKEKLFF.

On this clone itself: Distinct nucleotide sequences in the sample also encode this CDR3. The chain is built from TRBV7-9 and TRBJ1-1; no clear D gene. The CDR3 consists of 11 residues. Trimming left V 5 bases short and J 2 bases short, with 3 bases between. Germline loops: CDR1 SEHNR, CDR2 FQNEAQ (reference sequence). CDR3 DNA sequence: TGTGCCAGCAGCCGTAACACTGAAGCTTTCTTT. It translates to CASSRNTEAFF.

V gene TRBV5-5 combines with J gene TRBJ2-7; unclear D gene. Trimming pared 1 base from V and 1 base from J, leaving 12 bases between. Germline V gene lookup returns CDR1 SGHKS and CDR2 YYEKEE (reference sequence). The CDR3 consists of 15 residues. DNA for the CDR3: TGTGCCAGCAGCTTGCAGTTACGGATTTCCTACGAGCAGTACTTC. Protein sequence: CASSLQLRISYEQYF.

J is TRBJ2-7 and V is TRBV27; D is possibly TRBD1 (5 bases). The V gene's germline CDR1 is MNHEY and CDR2 SMNVEV (reference sequence). The CDR3 has 16 amino acids. V lost 2 bases and J lost 0, with 14 bases in between. The CDR3 coding sequence is TGTGCCAGCAGTTTAGCAGGGAAAGCCCCCTCCTACGAGCAGTACTTC. This codes for CASSLAGKAPSYEQYF.

The chain uses TRBV29-1 and TRBJ1-1; TRBD1 matches at 7 bases. The trim removed 7 bases at V and 0 bases at J, leaving 11 bases unmatched. The germline CDR1 and CDR2 sequences are SQVTM and ANQGSEA. The CDR3 has 15 amino acids. In nucleotides, the CDR3 is TGCAGCGCTCAGCGAAGACAGGGACTGAACACTGAAGCTTTCTTT. Encoded protein: CSAQRRQGLNTEAFF. The variable domain in full, completed from reference TRBV29-1 and TRBJ1-1, reads SAVISQKPSRDICQRGTSLTIQCQVDSQVTMMFWYRQQPGQSLTLIATANQGSEATYESGFVIDKFPISRPNLTFSTLTVSNMSPEDSSIYLCSAQRRQGLNTEAFFGQGTRLTVV.

The J gene is TRBJ2-5, the V gene TRBV6-6; D unresolved. This CDR3 has 12 residues. Germline V gene data show CDR1 as MNHNY and CDR2 as SVGAGI (reference sequence). Between the trimmed V and J ends, which lost 2 bases and 3 bases, there was a span of 4 bases. The DNA of the CDR3 is TGTGCCAGCAGTTACGAGAAAGAGACCCAGTACTTC. Translating it yields CASSYEKETQYF.

The chain joins TRBV11-2 to TRBJ2-5; weak D call: TRBD2 (6 bases). Trimming took 5 bases from V and 5 from J, leaving 21 bases between them. The CDR3 loop spans 16 amino acids. Looked up from germline, CDR1 is SGHAT and CDR2 is FQNNGV. CDR3 region: CASSLGTLPGGETQYF. DNA of the CDR3: TGTGCCAGCAGCCTCGGGACTCTCCCAGGCGGGGAGACCCAGTACTTC.

The CDR3 loop is CASSLYRVSSEAFF. The DNA for the CDR3 is TGTGCCAGCAGCTTATACCGGGTTTCTAGTGAAGCTTTCTTT. This chain uses TRBV7-2 with TRBJ1-1; D gene unclear. Germline CDR1 reads SGHTA; CDR2 reads FQGNSA. Deletions cut 2 bases from V and 7 bases from J, with 14 bases between. There are 14 residues in the CDR3. The entire variable domain, with the rest obtained from reference TRBV7-2 and TRBJ1-1, is as follows: GAGVSQSPSNKVTEKGKDVELRCDPISGHTALYWYRQSLGQGLEFLIYFQGNSAPDKSGLPSDRFSAERTGGSVSTLTIQRTQQEDSAVYLCASSLYRVSSEAFFGQGTRLTVV.

This clone was detected once. Other DNA variants within this sample encode the same CDR3. This rearrangement joins TRBV18 to TRBJ2-1; TRBD1 is a possible D gene (5 bases). Trimming removed 2 bases at V and 6 bases at J, with 8 bases between. CDR3 length equals 13 residues. Germline loops: CDR1 KGHSH, CDR2 LQKENI. CDR3 bases: TGTGCCAGCTCACCAGGGGCCAGCAATGAGCAGTTCTTC. This translates into CASSPGASNEQFF.

The genes are TRBV4-2 and TRBJ2-7; tentatively, D is TRBD2 (5 bases). The CDR3 loop spans 14 amino acids. Germline V lookup: CDR1 LGHNA, CDR2 YNFKEQ. Deletions cut 3 bases from V and 4 bases from J, with 13 bases between. In DNA form, the CDR3 reads TGTGCCAGCAGCCAGCATCCAACTAGTTACGAGCAGTACTTC. Protein sequence: CASSQHPTSYEQYF.

The chain is built from TRBV7-8 and TRBJ2-7; 10 bases match TRBD2. This CDR3 contains 16 residues. Germline values: CDR1 SGHVS, CDR2 FQNEAQ. Unmatched junction bases numbered 10, after V lost 1 base and J lost 7 bases. CDR3 bases: TGTGCCAGCAGCTTAGTCGGTCCTAGCGGGAGAGGGGAGCAGTACTTC. Translating it yields CASSLVGPSGRGEQYF.

The chain combines TRBV28 with TRBJ2-7; no reliable D call. The V end lost 8 bases, the J end lost 2 bases, and 7 bases lay between the germline ends. The CDR3 totals 11 residues. Looked up from germline, CDR1 is MDHEN and CDR2 is SYDVKM. This CDR3 reads CASAYTYEQYF. The CDR3, as DNA: TGTGCCAGCGCGTACACCTACGAGCAGTACTTC.

Only one count was recorded for this clone. The chain carries TRBV7-6 and TRBJ2-5, with D perhaps matching TRBD1 (5 bases). Germline CDR1 SGHVS, CDR2 FNYEAQ. V shed 3 bases and J shed 4 bases, with 12 bases lying between them. The CDR3 runs 14 residues. DNA of the CDR3: TGTGCCAGCAGCTTTCCAGGGTTGGGAGAGACCCAGTACTTC. Residues: CASSFPGLGETQYF.

This clone was seen only once. The V gene is TRBV10-3, the J gene TRBJ2-7, with 8 nucleotides matching TRBD1. With 8 bases clipped from V and 7 bases from J, the junction kept 22 bases outside the gene matches. Per germline, CDR1 ENHRY and CDR2 SYGVKD. The CDR3 totals 17 residues. CDR3 sequence reads: CAIVSGLTTGVPQEQYF. CDR3 sequence (DNA): TGTGCCATCGTGAGTGGTCTAACGACAGGGGTACCCCAAGAGCAGTACTTC.

Points on this clone: Other DNA sequences within the sample encode an identical CDR3. The rearrangement uses TRBV9 and TRBJ2-3, with D hard to call. CDR1 and CDR2 (germline): SGDLS, YYNGEE. V was shortened by 0 bases and J by 2 bases, with 7 bases between the two germline ends. CDR3 length: 14 amino acids. CDR3 DNA sequence: TGTGCCAGCAGCGTAGGGGCGACCACAGATACGCAGTATTTT. It codes for CASSVGATTDTQYF.

This clone was seen just once. In DNA form, the CDR3 reads TGTGCCAGCTCACCAGTCGAACTCCATGAGCAGTTCTTC. Protein: CASSPVELHEQFF. The V gene is TRBV18, the J gene TRBJ2-1; D is undetermined. Germline lookup yields CDR1 KGHSH and CDR2 LQKENI. The CDR3 sequence is 13 residues long. V shed 2 bases and J shed 8 bases, with 10 bases lying between them.

The chain has TRBV6-6 and TRBJ1-1; a weak D match, TRBD1 (5 bases). The germline V and J ends were trimmed by 7 bases and 3 bases, with 12 bases remaining between them. CDR1 and CDR2 (germline): MNHNY, SVGAGI (reference sequence). The CDR3 spans 13 residues. CDR3 nucleotide sequence: TGTGCCAGCACTTCCGTCAGGGACACTGAAGCTTTCTTT. Protein: CASTSVRDTEAFF.